This TCR beta chain was sequenced for a study of vaccination and CD4 T cells after COVID-19. Treatment defined: roughly nine-day PBMC culture with coronavirus spike peptide pools or control peptides (ViraFEST assay). Concerning this clonotype: The antigen remains undetermined.

Cultured CD4+ T cell DNA underwent sequencing with the Oncomine TCR Beta short-read assay. Using its own MiXCR run on the PCR reads, TCRdb lists one record per CDR3 protein. Among roughly 20,000 distinct CDR3 sequences listed, roughly 46% were seen once. This clonotype originated in a human donor who had recovered from COVID-19. The material was CD4+ T cells from blood, cultured in vitro, obtained before SARS-CoV-2 vaccination.

CDR3 sequence: CASQLKPQPQHF. CDR3 in DNA: TGTGCCAGCCAGTTGAAGCCTCAGCCCCAGCATTTT. V usage is TRBV6-2 or TRBV6-3 and J usage is TRBJ1-5, with D unclear. The CDR3 is 12 residues long. The germline gives CDR1 MNHEY, CDR2 SVGEGT. V was pared by 8 bases and J by 6 bases, with 11 bases between.